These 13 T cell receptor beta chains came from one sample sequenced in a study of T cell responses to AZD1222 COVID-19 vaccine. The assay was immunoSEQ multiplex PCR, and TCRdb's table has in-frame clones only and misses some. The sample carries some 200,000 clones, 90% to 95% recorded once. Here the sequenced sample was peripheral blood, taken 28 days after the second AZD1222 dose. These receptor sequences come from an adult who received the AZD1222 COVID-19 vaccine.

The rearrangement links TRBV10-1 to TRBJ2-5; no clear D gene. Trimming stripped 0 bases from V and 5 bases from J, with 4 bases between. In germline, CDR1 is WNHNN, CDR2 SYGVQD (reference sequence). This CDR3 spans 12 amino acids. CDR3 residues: CASSESAETQYF. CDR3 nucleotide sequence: TGCGCCAGCAGTGAGTCGGCGGAGACCCAGTACTTC.

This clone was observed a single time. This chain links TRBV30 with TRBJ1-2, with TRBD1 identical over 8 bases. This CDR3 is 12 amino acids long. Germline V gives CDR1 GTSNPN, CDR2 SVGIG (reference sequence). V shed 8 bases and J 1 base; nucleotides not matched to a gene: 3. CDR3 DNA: TGTGCCACGGACAGGGTTAACTATGGCTACACCTTC. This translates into CATDRVNYGYTF.

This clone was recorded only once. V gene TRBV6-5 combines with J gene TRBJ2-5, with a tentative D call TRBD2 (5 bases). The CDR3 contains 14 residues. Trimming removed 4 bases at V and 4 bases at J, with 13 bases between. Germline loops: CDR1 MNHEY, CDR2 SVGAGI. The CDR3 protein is CASSFSQGGETQYF. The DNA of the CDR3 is TGTGCCAGCAGTTTCAGTCAAGGAGGAGAGACCCAGTACTTC.

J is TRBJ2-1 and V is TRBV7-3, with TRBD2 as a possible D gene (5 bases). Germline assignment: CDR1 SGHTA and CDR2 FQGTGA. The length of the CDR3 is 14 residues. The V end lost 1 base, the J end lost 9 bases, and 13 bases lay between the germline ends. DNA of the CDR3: TGTGCCAGCAGCTTAAGTTCGGGGTGGGGTGAGCAGTTCTTC. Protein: CASSLSSGWGEQFF. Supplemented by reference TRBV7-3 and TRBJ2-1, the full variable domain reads GAGVSQTPSNKVTEKGKYVELRCDPISGHTALYWYRQSLGQGPEFLIYFQGTGAADDSGLPNDRFFAVRPEGSVSTLKIQRTERGDSAVYLCASSLSSGWGEQFFGPGTRLTVL.

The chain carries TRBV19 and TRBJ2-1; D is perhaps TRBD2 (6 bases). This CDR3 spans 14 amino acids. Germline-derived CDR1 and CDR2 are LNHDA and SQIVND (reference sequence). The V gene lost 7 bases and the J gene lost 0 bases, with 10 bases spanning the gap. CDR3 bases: TGTGCCAGTACTAGCGCCCACTCCTACAATGAGCAGTTCTTC. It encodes CASTSAHSYNEQFF.

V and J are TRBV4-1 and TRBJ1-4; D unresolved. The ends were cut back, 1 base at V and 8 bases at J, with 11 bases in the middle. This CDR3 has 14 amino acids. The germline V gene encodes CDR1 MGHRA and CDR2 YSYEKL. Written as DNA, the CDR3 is TGCGCCAGCAGCCAAGGGGGAACCCCAGAAAAACTGTTTTTT. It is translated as CASSQGGTPEKLFF.

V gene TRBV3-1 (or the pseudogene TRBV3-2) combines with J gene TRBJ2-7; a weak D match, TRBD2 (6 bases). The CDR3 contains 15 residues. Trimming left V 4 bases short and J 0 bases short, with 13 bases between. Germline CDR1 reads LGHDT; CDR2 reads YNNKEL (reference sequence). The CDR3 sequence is CASSPSGVLSYEQYF. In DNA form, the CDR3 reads TGTGCCAGCAGCCCTTCGGGAGTTCTCTCCTACGAGCAGTACTTC.

The CDR3 coding sequence is TGTGCCAGCAGCTTAGGAAGCGGGGGGCTATACGAGCAGTACTTC. It codes for CASSLGSGGLYEQYF. The chain combines TRBV7-2 with TRBJ2-7; 9 bases align to TRBD2. CDR1 is SGHTA, CDR2 FQGNSA, per germline. The CDR3 loop spans 15 amino acids. J lost 4 bases, V lost 1 base, and 5 bases had no gene match.

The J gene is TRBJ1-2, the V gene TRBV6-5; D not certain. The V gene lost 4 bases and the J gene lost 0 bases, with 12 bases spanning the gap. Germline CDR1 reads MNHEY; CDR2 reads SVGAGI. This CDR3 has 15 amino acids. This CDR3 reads CASSSPGSSNYGYTF. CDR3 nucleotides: TGTGCCAGCAGTTCCCCTGGGTCCTCTAACTATGGCTACACCTTC.

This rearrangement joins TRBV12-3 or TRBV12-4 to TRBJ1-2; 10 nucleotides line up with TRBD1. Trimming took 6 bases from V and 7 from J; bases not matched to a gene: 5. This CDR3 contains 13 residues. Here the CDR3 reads CASRRDRGGGYTF. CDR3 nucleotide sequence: TGTGCCAGCAGGAGGGACAGGGGAGGTGGCTACACCTTC.

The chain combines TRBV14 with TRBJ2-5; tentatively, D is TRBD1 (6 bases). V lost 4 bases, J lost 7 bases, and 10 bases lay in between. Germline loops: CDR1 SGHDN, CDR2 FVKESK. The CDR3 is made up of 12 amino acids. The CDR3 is CASSRTRGTQYF. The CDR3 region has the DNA TGTGCCAGCAGCCGTACCAGGGGGACCCAGTACTTC.

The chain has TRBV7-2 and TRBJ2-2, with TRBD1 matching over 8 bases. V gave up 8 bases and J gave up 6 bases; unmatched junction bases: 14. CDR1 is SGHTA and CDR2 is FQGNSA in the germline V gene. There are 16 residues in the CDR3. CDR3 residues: CASSPERQGFAGELFF. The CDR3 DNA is TGTGCCAGCTCCCCCGAACGACAGGGGTTTGCCGGGGAGCTGTTTTTT.

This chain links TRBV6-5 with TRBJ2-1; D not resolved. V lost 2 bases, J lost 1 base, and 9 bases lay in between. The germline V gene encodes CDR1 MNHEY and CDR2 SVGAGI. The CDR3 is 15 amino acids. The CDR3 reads CASSYAPGSYNEQFF. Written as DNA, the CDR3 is TGTGCCAGCAGTTACGCCCCAGGTTCCTACAATGAGCAGTTCTTC.